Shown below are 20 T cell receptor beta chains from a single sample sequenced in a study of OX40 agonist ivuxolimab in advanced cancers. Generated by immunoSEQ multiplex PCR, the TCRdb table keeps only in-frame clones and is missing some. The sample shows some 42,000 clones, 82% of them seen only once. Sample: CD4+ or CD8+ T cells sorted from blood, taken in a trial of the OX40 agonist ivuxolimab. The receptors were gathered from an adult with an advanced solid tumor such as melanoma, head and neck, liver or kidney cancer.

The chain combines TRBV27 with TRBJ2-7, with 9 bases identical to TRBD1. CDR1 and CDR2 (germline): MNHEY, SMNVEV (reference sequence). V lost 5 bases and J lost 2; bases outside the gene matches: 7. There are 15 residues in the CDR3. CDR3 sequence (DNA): TGTGCCAGCAGTATGGCGGACAGGGGAACCTACGAGCAGTACTTC. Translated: CASSMADRGTYEQYF.

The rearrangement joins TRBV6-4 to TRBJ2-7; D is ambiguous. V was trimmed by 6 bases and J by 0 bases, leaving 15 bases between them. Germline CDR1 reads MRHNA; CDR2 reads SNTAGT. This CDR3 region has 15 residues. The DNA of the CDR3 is TGTGCCAGCAGCACACAGTCTGGAAGCTCCTACGAGCAGTACTTC. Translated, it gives CASSTQSGSSYEQYF.

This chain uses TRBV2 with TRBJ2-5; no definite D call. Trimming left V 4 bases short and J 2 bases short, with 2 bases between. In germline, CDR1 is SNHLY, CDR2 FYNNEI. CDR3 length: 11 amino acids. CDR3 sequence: CASSGQETQYF. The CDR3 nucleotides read TGTGCCAGCAGTGGACAAGAGACCCAGTACTTC.

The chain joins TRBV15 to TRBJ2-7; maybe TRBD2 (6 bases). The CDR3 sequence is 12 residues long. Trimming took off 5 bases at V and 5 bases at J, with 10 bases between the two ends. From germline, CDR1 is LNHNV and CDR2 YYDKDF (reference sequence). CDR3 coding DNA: TGTGCCACCAGCCACACGGGGGACGAGCAGTACTTC. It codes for CATSHTGDEQYF.

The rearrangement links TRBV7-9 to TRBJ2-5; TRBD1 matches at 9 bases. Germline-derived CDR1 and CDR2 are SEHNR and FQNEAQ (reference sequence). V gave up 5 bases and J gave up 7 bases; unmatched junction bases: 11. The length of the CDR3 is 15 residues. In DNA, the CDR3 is TGTGCCAGCAGCAAGCCGGGACAGGGCGCTGGGACCCAGTACTTC. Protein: CASSKPGQGAGTQYF.

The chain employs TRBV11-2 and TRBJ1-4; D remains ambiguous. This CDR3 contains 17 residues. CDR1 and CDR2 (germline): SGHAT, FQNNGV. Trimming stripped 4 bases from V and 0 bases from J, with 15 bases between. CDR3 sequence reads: CASSSGEGLATNEKLFF. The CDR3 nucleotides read TGTGCCAGCAGCTCCGGGGAAGGGTTAGCAACTAATGAAAAACTGTTTTTT.

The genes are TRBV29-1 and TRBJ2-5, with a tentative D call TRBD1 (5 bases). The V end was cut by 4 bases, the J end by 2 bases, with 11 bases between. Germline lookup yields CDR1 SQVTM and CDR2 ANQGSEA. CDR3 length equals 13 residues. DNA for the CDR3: TGCAGCGTTGTATCAGGGTTTCAAGAGACCCAGTACTTC. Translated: CSVVSGFQETQYF.

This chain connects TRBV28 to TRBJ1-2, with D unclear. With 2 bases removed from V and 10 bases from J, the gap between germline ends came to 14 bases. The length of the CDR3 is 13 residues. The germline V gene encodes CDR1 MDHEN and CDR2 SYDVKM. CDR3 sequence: CASSLVRRFDYTF. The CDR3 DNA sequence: TGTGCCAGCAGTTTAGTCAGGAGATTTGACTACACCTTC.

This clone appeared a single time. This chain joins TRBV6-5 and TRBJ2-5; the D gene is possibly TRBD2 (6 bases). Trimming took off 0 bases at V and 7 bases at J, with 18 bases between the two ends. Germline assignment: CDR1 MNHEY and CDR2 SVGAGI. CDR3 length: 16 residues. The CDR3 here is CASSYSGTRNGGTQYF. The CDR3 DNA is TGTGCCAGCAGTTACTCGGGGACTCGCAACGGGGGGACCCAGTACTTC.

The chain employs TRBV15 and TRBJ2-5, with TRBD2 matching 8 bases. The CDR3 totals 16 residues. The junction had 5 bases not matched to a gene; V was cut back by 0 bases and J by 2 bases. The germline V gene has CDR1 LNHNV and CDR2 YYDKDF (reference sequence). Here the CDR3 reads CATSRDLAGYQETQYF. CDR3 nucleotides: TGTGCCACCAGCAGAGATCTAGCGGGCTATCAAGAGACCCAGTACTTC.

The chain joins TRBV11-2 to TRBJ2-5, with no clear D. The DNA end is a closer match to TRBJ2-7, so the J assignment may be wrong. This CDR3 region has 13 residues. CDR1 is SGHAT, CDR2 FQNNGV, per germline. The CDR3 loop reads CASSLGGNYEQYF. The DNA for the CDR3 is TGTGCCAGCAGCTTGGGTGGGAACTACGAGCAGTACTTC.

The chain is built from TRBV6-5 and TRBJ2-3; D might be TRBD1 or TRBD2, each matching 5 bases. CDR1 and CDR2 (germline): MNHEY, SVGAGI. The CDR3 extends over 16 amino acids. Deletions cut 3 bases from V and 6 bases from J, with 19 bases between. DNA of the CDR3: TGTGCCAGCAGTTATCGGTCGGGACCCACTAAGGATACGCAGTATTTT. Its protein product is CASSYRSGPTKDTQYF.

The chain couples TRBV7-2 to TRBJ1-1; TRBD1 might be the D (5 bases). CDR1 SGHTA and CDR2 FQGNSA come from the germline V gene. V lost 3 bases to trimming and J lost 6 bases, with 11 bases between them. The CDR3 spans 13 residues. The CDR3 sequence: CASSFRGLAEAFF. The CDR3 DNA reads TGTGCCAGCAGCTTTAGGGGCTTGGCTGAAGCTTTCTTT.

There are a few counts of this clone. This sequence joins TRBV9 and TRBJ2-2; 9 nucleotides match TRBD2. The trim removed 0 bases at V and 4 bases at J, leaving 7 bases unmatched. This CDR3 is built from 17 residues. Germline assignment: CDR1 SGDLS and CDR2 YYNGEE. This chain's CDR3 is CASSVGGGGARTGELFF. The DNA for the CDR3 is TGTGCCAGCAGCGTAGGCGGCGGGGGGGCGCGCACCGGGGAGCTGTTTTTT.

CDR3 protein: CASSFLSGGSYEQYF. CDR3 sequence (DNA): TGTGCCAGCAGTTTCCTTTCAGGGGGTTCGTACGAGCAGTACTTC. This chain uses TRBV27 with TRBJ2-7, with 7 bases identical to TRBD1. The CDR3 has 15 residues. CDR1 MNHEY and CDR2 SMNVEV come from the germline V gene (reference sequence). V dropped 3 bases and J dropped 4; count of bases not matched to a gene: 9.

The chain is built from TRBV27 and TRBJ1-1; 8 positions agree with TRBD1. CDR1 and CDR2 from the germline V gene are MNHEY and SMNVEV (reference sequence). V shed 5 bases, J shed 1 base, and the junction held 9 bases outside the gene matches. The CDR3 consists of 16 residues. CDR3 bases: TGTGCCAGCAGTCCCTTTATCGGGACAGGGAACACTGAAGCTTTCTTT. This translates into CASSPFIGTGNTEAFF.

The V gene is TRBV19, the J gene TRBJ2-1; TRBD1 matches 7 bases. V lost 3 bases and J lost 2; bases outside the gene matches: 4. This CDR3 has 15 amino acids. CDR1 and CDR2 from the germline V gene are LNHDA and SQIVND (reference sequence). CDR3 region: CASSIRQGAYNEQFF. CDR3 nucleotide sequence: TGTGCCAGTAGTATTCGTCAGGGGGCCTACAATGAGCAGTTCTTC.

CDR3 residues: CASSRDENSYEQYF. Here the CDR3 DNA reads TGCGCCAGCAGCCGAGACGAGAATTCCTACGAGCAGTACTTC. The chain is built from TRBV4-3 and TRBJ2-7; D is ambiguous. The germline CDR1 and CDR2 sequences are LGHNA and YSLEER. Between the trimmed V and J ends, which lost 4 bases and 1 base, there was a span of 11 bases. The CDR3 is 14 residues long.

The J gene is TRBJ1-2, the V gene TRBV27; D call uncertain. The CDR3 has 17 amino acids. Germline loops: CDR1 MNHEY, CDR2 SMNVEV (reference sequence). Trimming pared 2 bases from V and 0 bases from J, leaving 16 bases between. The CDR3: CASSLSLPDSANYGYTF. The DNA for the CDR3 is TGTGCCAGCAGTTTAAGCCTCCCGGACTCAGCTAACTATGGCTACACCTTC.

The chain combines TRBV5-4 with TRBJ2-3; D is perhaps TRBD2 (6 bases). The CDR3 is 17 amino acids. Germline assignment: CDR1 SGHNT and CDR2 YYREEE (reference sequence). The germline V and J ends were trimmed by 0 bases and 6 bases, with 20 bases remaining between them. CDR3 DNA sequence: TGTGCCAGCAGCTTGGCGGGAGCTTGGGGTACACAGGATACGCAGTATTTT. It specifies CASSLAGAWGTQDTQYF.